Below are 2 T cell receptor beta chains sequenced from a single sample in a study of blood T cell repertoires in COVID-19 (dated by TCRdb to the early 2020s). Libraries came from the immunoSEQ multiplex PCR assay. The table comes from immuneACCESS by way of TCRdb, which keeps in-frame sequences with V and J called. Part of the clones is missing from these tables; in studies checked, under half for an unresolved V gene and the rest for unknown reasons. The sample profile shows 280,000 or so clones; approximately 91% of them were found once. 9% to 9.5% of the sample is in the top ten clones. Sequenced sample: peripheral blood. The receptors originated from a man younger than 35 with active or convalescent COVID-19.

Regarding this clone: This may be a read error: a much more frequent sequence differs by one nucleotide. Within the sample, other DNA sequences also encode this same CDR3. CDR3 nucleotides: TGTGCCAGCAGCCCGGACAGAAATCAGCCCCAGCATTTT. The encoded protein is CASSPDRNQPQHF. This rearrangement joins TRBV11-2 to TRBJ1-5, with D possibly matching TRBD1 (6 bases). The V gene's germline CDR1 is SGHAT and CDR2 FQNNGV. The CDR3 runs to 13 residues. The V end lost 5 bases, the J end lost 4 bases, and 9 bases lay between the germline ends.

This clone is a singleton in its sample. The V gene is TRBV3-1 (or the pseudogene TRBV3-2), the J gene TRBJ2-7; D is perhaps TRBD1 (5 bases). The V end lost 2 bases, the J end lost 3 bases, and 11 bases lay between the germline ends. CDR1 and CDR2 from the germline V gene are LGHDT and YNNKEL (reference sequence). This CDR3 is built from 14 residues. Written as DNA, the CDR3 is TGTGCCAGCAGCCAACCAGACAGAGGCTACGAGCAGTACTTC. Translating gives CASSQPDRGYEQYF.